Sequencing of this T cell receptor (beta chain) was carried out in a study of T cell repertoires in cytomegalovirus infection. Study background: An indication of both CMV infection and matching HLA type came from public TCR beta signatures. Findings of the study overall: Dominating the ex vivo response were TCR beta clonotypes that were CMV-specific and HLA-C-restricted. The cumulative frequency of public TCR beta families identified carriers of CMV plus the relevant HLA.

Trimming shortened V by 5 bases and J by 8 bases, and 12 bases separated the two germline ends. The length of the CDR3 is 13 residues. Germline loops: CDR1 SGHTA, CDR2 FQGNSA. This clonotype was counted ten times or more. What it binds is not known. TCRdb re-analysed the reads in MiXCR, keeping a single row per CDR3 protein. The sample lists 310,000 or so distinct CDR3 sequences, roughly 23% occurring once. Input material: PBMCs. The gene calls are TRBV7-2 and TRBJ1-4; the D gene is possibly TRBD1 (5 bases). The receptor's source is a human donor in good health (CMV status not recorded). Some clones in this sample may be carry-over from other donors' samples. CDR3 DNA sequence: TGTGCCAGCAGCCCAGGGTCTGGGGAAAAACTGTTTTTT. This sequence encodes CASSPGSGEKLFF.